The rows below give T cell receptor beta chains drawn from one sample of a study of T cells in Graves' hyperthyroidism and ophthalmopathy. TCRdb re-analysed the multiplex PCR reads in MiXCR, keeping a single row per CDR3 protein. The top ten clones hold around 17% of a sample with hundreds of thousands of distinct CDR3 sequences, roughly 15% of them seen once. The sequencing input was blood. The receptors originated from a woman between 18 and 29 years old with Graves' ophthalmopathy. Each CDR3 is given with its conserved first and last residue. D genes are given only for firm matches. Only part of the rows carry a size: once, few, many, or a class if the clone is expanded.

clone_size	d_call	v_call	j_call	cdr3_nt	cdr3_aa
many	TRBD2	TRBV3-1	TRBJ2-3	TGTGCCAGCAGCCAAGATTTGCTAGCGGGCACAGATACGCAGTATTTT	CASSQDLLAGTDTQYF
many	TRBD1	TRBV12-3/TRBV12-4	TRBJ1-1	TGTGCCAGCAGACGACAGGGTTACACTGAAGCTTTCTTT	CASRRQGYTEAFF
many	-	TRBV27	TRBJ2-1	TGTGCCAGCAGGCCCGGGGTAATCGATGAGCAGTTCTTC	CASRPGVIDEQFF
many	-	TRBV28	TRBJ2-2	TGTGCCAGCAGCCAACTACTGGCCCAGAACACCGGGGAGCTGTTTTTT	CASSQLLAQNTGELFF
many	TRBD1	TRBV28	TRBJ2-7	TGTGCCAGCAGAGGGGAGACAGGGACCCCCTACGAGCAGTACTTC	CASRGETGTPYEQYF
-	-	TRBV19	TRBJ2-2	TGTGCCAGTAGGCCCGGGGTCTACACCGGGGAGCTGTTTTTT	CASRPGVYTGELFF
-	TRBD1	TRBV19	TRBJ1-1	TGTGCCAGTAGTATAGTTCCCGGCAGGGGGACAGGAAGCACTGAAGCTTTCTTT	CASSIVPGRGTGSTEAFF
many	-	TRBV20-1	TRBJ2-7	TGCAGTGTCCGAGAAACAGGGTCCCCCACCTACGAGCAGTACTTC	CSVRETGSPTYEQYF
-	-	TRBV12-5	TRBJ2-3	TGTGCTAGTGGTCGCGGGTCAAAGCCCGATACGCAGTATTTT	CASGRGSKPDTQYF
-	-	TRBV18	TRBJ2-5	TGTGCCAGCTCAACCGGACCTGGACTAATAGAGACCCAGTACTTC	CASSTGPGLIETQYF
many	TRBD2	TRBV5-1	TRBJ2-7	TGCGCCAGCAGCTTGGTCCCCACACTAGCGGGAGTGAACGAGCAGTACTTC	CASSLVPTLAGVNEQYF